These 22 T cell receptor beta chains came from one sample sequenced in a study of blood T cell repertoires in COVID-19. TCRdb's copy holds only in-frame clones and misses some; the assay was immunoSEQ multiplex PCR. The sample lists a few hundred thousand clones, about 87% seen once, with over 2.5% in the top ten. Sequencing input: peripheral blood. The receptor source for this set is a man between 60 and 70 years old with acute or convalescent COVID-19.

This chain joins TRBV18 and TRBJ2-2, with D tentatively TRBD1 (6 bases). Germline loops: CDR1 KGHSH, CDR2 LQKENI. The CDR3 spans 18 residues. The V gene lost 2 bases and the J gene lost 2 bases, with 18 bases spanning the gap. CDR3 residues: CASSPKGQRGPNTGELFF. CDR3 DNA sequence: TGTGCCAGCTCACCAAAAGGACAGAGGGGCCCCAACACCGGGGAGCTGTTTTTT.

V and J are TRBV6-1 and TRBJ2-2; D might be TRBD1 (5 bases). Germline loops: CDR1 MNHNS, CDR2 SASEGT. V shed 3 bases and J shed 4 bases, with 9 bases lying between them. The CDR3 covers 14 residues. As DNA, the CDR3 is TGTGCCAGCAGTGACAGGGCTAGCACCGGGGAGCTGTTTTTT. It translates to CASSDRASTGELFF.

There are a few counts of this clone. The chain combines TRBV24-1 with TRBJ2-2; TRBD1 might be the D (5 bases). Between the trimmed V and J ends, which lost 4 bases and 5 bases, there was a span of 10 bases. The CDR3 loop spans 14 amino acids. Germline CDR1 reads KGHDR; CDR2 reads SFDVKD. The CDR3 sequence: CATSDRARTGELFF. CDR3 sequence (DNA): TGTGCCACCAGTGACAGGGCCAGGACCGGGGAGCTGTTTTTT.

The J gene is TRBJ2-7, the V gene TRBV7-2; possible D gene TRBD2, 6 bases. V was pared by 0 bases and J by 4 bases, with 13 bases between. CDR3 size: 15 residues. Germline V gene sequence: CDR1 SGHTA, CDR2 FQGNSA. CDR3 protein: CASSLASGGAYEQYF. The CDR3 DNA follows: TGTGCCAGCAGCTTAGCGAGTGGAGGGGCATACGAGCAGTACTTC.

The J gene is TRBJ1-3, the V gene TRBV6-5; unclear D gene. The CDR3 runs to 14 residues. Trimming left V 11 bases short and J 4 bases short, with 18 bases between. CDR1 and CDR2 from the germline V gene are MNHEY and SVGAGI. CDR3 nucleotide sequence: TGTGCCCTGGCAGGCTCTGTCGTAGGAAACACCATATATTTT. As protein: CALAGSVVGNTIYF.

This chain links TRBV5-8 with TRBJ1-4, with TRBD1 as a possible D gene (6 bases). The germline gives CDR1 SGHTS, CDR2 YDEGEE. The V and J ends lost 3 bases and 2 bases respectively, with 14 bases between them. The CDR3 runs to 16 residues. DNA of the CDR3: TGTGCCAGCAGCTGGGTCTTACAGGGCACTAATGAAAAACTGTTTTTT. Residues: CASSWVLQGTNEKLFF.

The chain links TRBV14 to TRBJ1-1; D is possibly TRBD1 (5 bases). Germline V CDR1 and CDR2: SGHDN, FVKESK. The CDR3 is made up of 15 amino acids. V dropped 4 bases and J dropped 0 bases, with 12 bases sitting between them. CDR3 in amino acids: CASSPWGVVNTEAFF. The CDR3 bases are TGTGCCAGCAGCCCTTGGGGGGTTGTGAACACTGAAGCTTTCTTT.

The rearrangement links TRBV4-2 to TRBJ1-5; possibly TRBD1 for D (5 bases). Trimming took off 0 bases at V and 4 bases at J, with 16 bases between the two ends. This CDR3 is 17 amino acids long. Germline V gene data show CDR1 as LGHNA and CDR2 as YNFKEQ. The CDR3 spells CASSQDWAGRGNQPQHF. The CDR3 coding sequence is TGTGCCAGCAGCCAAGATTGGGCGGGGCGAGGAAATCAGCCCCAGCATTTT.

This rearrangement joins TRBV2 to TRBJ1-1, with TRBD1 identical over 12 bases. The J segment lost 4 bases and the V segment lost 6 bases, leaving 6 bases of the junction unmatched. CDR1 is SNHLY and CDR2 is FYNNEI in the germline V gene. The CDR3 is made up of 15 amino acids. CDR3 nucleotides: TGTGCCAGCAGGGGACAGGGGGCGTGGGGCACTGAAGCTTTCTTT. This sequence encodes CASRGQGAWGTEAFF.

V and J are TRBV6-7 and TRBJ2-2, with D possibly being TRBD2 (6 bases). TRBV6-7 is an ORF for which the function is uncertain. The CDR3 sequence is 12 residues long. Trimming took 8 bases from V and 3 from J, leaving 7 bases between them. CDR3 sequence reads: CASPGDTGELFF. For the CDR3, the DNA is TGTGCCAGCCCGGGGGACACCGGGGAGCTGTTTTTT.

The chain uses TRBV7-9 and TRBJ1-2; tentative D call: TRBD1 (5 bases). Germline V gene sequence: CDR1 SEHNR, CDR2 FQNEAQ (reference sequence). The V gene lost 3 bases and the J gene lost 3 bases, with 11 bases spanning the gap. The CDR3 extends over 14 amino acids. The CDR3 DNA is TGTGCCAGCAGCTTCGCGGGGGGAGACTATGGCTACACCTTC. It encodes CASSFAGGDYGYTF.

This sequence joins TRBV6-5 and TRBJ2-1; 9 bases map to TRBD2. CDR1 MNHEY and CDR2 SVGAGI come from the germline V gene. The V and J ends lost 6 bases and 5 bases, in that order; junction bases with no gene match: 5. CDR3 length: 14 amino acids. CDR3 loop: CASRRTSANNEQFF. In DNA, the CDR3 is TGTGCCAGCAGGCGGACTAGCGCAAACAATGAGCAGTTCTTC.

The gene calls are TRBV6-6 and TRBJ1-2; 9 positions agree with TRBD1. This CDR3 comprises 16 residues. Trimming at V came to 6 bases and at J to 4 bases, leaving 12 bases not matched to a gene. Germline V lookup: CDR1 MNHNY, CDR2 SVGAGI (reference sequence). The CDR3 sequence: CASRQPRGQGVYGYTF. CDR3 DNA sequence: TGTGCCAGCAGACAACCCCGGGGACAGGGAGTCTATGGCTACACCTTC.

V is TRBV4-2 and J is TRBJ2-5; a possible D gene is TRBD1 (5 bases). The CDR3 is 19 residues long. From germline, CDR1 is LGHNA and CDR2 YNFKEQ. With 0 bases removed from V and 5 bases from J, the gap between germline ends came to 25 bases. CDR3 coding DNA: TGTGCCAGCAGCCAAGATAATCGACAGCTAAGTGGCTTGGGGGAGACCCAGTACTTC. It specifies CASSQDNRQLSGLGETQYF.

Details on this clone: Additional DNA sequences in this sample encode the identical CDR3. The genes are TRBV4-3 and TRBJ2-2; D possibly corresponds to TRBD2 (6 bases). The germline CDR1 and CDR2 sequences are LGHNA and YSLEER. Trimming removed 1 base at V and 4 bases at J, with 7 bases between. There are 14 residues in the CDR3. The CDR3 loop reads CASSQVGGTGELFF. The CDR3 DNA reads as TGCGCCAGCAGCCAAGTGGGGGGCACCGGGGAGCTGTTTTTT.

The J gene is TRBJ2-1, the V gene TRBV7-6; 7 nucleotides line up with TRBD2. Germline CDR1 reads SGHVS; CDR2 reads FNYEAQ. The length of the CDR3 is 16 residues. V shed 2 bases and J 5 bases; nucleotides not matched to a gene: 9. The CDR3 sequence: CASSLNLAGLDNEQFF. In nucleotides, the CDR3 is TGTGCCAGCAGCTTAAACTTAGCGGGTTTGGACAATGAGCAGTTCTTC.

In this sample, this clone turned up once. This sequence joins TRBV27 and TRBJ2-7, with 7 bases fitting TRBD1. J was trimmed by 2 bases and V by 6 bases; bases with no gene match: 10. The length of the CDR3 is 15 residues. Germline CDR1 reads MNHEY; CDR2 reads SMNVEV (reference sequence). The DNA for the CDR3 is TGTGCCAGCAGCCTAATCGGGCAGGGGGCCTACGAGCAGTACTTC. Translated, it gives CASSLIGQGAYEQYF.

The chain joins TRBV27 to TRBJ2-4; D is possibly TRBD1 (6 bases). The length of the CDR3 is 12 residues. Trimming took off 7 bases at V and 6 bases at J, with 10 bases between the two ends. Germline V gene sequence: CDR1 MNHEY, CDR2 SMNVEV (reference sequence). The CDR3 region has the DNA TGTGCCAGCATGACAGGAGGAAACATTCAGTACTTC. The encoded protein is CASMTGGNIQYF.

CDR3 region: CASSLGRTSGTEAFF. The CDR3 coding sequence is TGCGCCAGCAGCTTGGGGAGGACCTCGGGCACTGAAGCTTTCTTT. The chain employs TRBV5-1 and TRBJ1-1; D not resolved. Per germline, CDR1 SGHRS and CDR2 YFSETQ. V lost 0 bases, J lost 4 bases, and 13 bases lay in between. This CDR3 contains 15 residues.

The V call is TRBV12-5, the J call TRBJ1-5, with 7 nucleotides matching TRBD1. The CDR3 loop spans 13 amino acids. CDR1 is LGHNT and CDR2 is FRNRAP in the germline V gene. The V segment lost 7 bases and the J segment 4 bases; nucleotides outside the gene matches: 4. The CDR3 DNA follows: TGTGCTAGTGCAATACAGGGGAATCAGCCCCAGCATTTT. The encoded protein is CASAIQGNQPQHF.

CDR3 protein: CASSEQGVYEQYF. The CDR3, as DNA: TGTGCCAGCAGTGAACAGGGGGTTTACGAGCAGTACTTC. This chain uses TRBV2 with TRBJ2-7; 7 positions match TRBD1. The V and J ends lost 2 bases and 4 bases, in that order; junction bases with no gene match: 2. Germline lookup yields CDR1 SNHLY and CDR2 FYNNEI. CDR3 size: 13 residues.

The chain has TRBV5-1 and TRBJ2-5; TRBD2 matches 8 bases. The CDR3 consists of 14 residues. The trim removed 9 bases at V and 4 bases at J, leaving 11 bases unmatched. Germline values: CDR1 SGHRS, CDR2 YFSETQ. DNA of the CDR3: TGCGCCACCCATCCGGGGGGGCCGGGAGAGACCCAGTACTTC. This gives the protein CATHPGGPGETQYF.